The 21 T cell receptor beta chains below were found in one sample sequenced in a study of blood T cell repertoires in COVID-19 (dated by TCRdb to 2020 to 2021). The library was generated by the immunoSEQ multiplex PCR assay. Here the immuneACCESS table is served through TCRdb, limited to in-frame sequences with V and J called. Missing clones are a known gap in these copies; in checked studies unresolved V genes cover under half, and the rest lacks a known reason. Here the sample has fewer than 100,000 clones; around 85% occur a single time. The ten largest account for approximately 17% of the sample. Sequencing was carried out using peripheral blood. The receptors were sampled from an elderly man in a cohort sampled during active COVID-19.

This chain joins TRBV5-4 and TRBJ1-1; tentative D call: TRBD1 (5 bases). Between the trimmed V and J ends, which lost 1 base and 4 bases, there was a span of 8 bases. The CDR3 runs 13 residues. Germline V CDR1 and CDR2: SGHNT, YYREEE (reference sequence). CDR3 nucleotide sequence: TGTGCCAGCAGCTTGCAGGGCCCCACTGAAGCTTTCTTT. Translated: CASSLQGPTEAFF.

The rearrangement links TRBV2 to TRBJ2-3, with 10 positions matching TRBD1. CDR1 is SNHLY, CDR2 FYNNEI, per germline. The J segment lost 5 bases and the V segment lost 8 bases, leaving 4 bases of the junction unmatched. The CDR3 sequence is 13 residues long. CDR3 in amino acids: CASRTGGIDTQYF. CDR3 DNA sequence: TGTGCCAGCCGGACAGGGGGTATAGATACGCAGTATTTT.

CDR3 DNA sequence: TGTGCCAGCAGTGGCTCGACAGGGGACCTCAATCAGCCCCAGCATTTT. Protein product: CASSGSTGDLNQPQHF. The chain links TRBV25-1 to TRBJ1-5; 8 bases align to TRBD1. The CDR3 runs to 16 residues. Germline loops: CDR1 MGHDK, CDR2 SYGVNS. V shed 4 bases and J 3 bases; nucleotides not matched to a gene: 8.

V gene TRBV28 combines with J gene TRBJ2-1; 8 bases align to TRBD2. The germline CDR1 and CDR2 sequences are MDHEN and SYDVKM. The CDR3 contains 14 residues. V gave up 8 bases and J gave up 9 bases; unmatched junction bases: 12. CDR3 region: CASLYNSGDTEQFF. In DNA form, the CDR3 reads TGTGCCAGCCTATACAATAGCGGGGACACTGAGCAGTTCTTC.

This clone has more than one count but fewer than ten. The chain employs TRBV19 and TRBJ2-5, with D possibly being TRBD2 (7 bases). Between the trimmed V and J ends, which lost 7 bases and 5 bases, there was a span of 14 bases. This CDR3 has 13 amino acids. The germline V gene has CDR1 LNHDA and CDR2 SQIVND (reference sequence). The CDR3, as DNA: TGTGCCAGTACCCACCCGGGGGGCGAGACCCAGTACTTC. This codes for CASTHPGGETQYF.

The J gene is TRBJ1-2, the V gene TRBV3-1 (or the pseudogene TRBV3-2), with D perhaps TRBD1 (6 bases). Germline CDR1 is LGHDT and CDR2 is YNNKEL (reference sequence). This CDR3 contains 14 residues. V was cut by 0 bases and J by 6 bases, with 11 bases left in between. CDR3 sequence (DNA): TGTGCCAGCAGCCAAGATTGGGCAGGGGATGGCTACACCTTC. This translates into CASSQDWAGDGYTF.

This rearrangement joins TRBV29-1 to TRBJ1-2; D might be TRBD1 (6 bases). Germline values: CDR1 SQVTM, CDR2 ANQGSEA. CDR3 length: 14 residues. V lost 3 bases and J lost 7, with 18 bases in between. This chain's CDR3 is CSVDPGLQGSGYTF. Here the CDR3 DNA reads TGCAGCGTTGACCCGGGCCTACAGGGTTCTGGCTACACCTTC. Complete variable domain (other parts from reference TRBV29-1 and TRBJ1-2): SAVISQKPSRDICQRGTSLTIQCQVDSQVTMMFWYRQQPGQSLTLIATANQGSEATYESGFVIDKFPISRPNLTFSTLTVSNMSPEDSSIYLCSVDPGLQGSGYTFGSGTRLTVV.

The chain combines TRBV2 with TRBJ2-3, with TRBD1 as a possible D gene (6 bases). Trimming took 8 bases from V and 6 from J, leaving 15 bases between them. In germline, CDR1 is SNHLY, CDR2 FYNNEI. This CDR3 has 13 amino acids. The CDR3 nucleotides read TGTGCCAGCTCAAGTCAGGGGTCGGATACGCAGTATTTT. As protein: CASSSQGSDTQYF.

The chain recombines TRBV10-3 with TRBJ1-2, with D possibly TRBD1 on 5 matching bases. Germline V gene sequence: CDR1 ENHRY, CDR2 SYGVKD. Trimming took 1 base from V and 0 from J, leaving 6 bases between them. The CDR3 is 14 amino acids. DNA of the CDR3: TGTGCCATCAGTGAGTTAGGGGCTAACTATGGCTACACCTTC. Protein sequence: CAISELGANYGYTF.

The CDR3 nucleotides are TGTGCCAGTAGTATGGGGACGACAGGGGCCCGTAGGGGCTACACCTTC. It translates to CASSMGTTGARRGYTF. V is TRBV19 and J is TRBJ1-2, with 8 bases lining up with TRBD1. Germline loops: CDR1 LNHDA, CDR2 SQIVND (reference sequence). This CDR3 is built from 16 residues. Trimming cost V 3 bases and J 8 bases; bases outside gene matches: 14.

V is TRBV5-4 and J is TRBJ1-1, with 7 bases fitting TRBD1. From germline, CDR1 is SGHNT and CDR2 YYREEE (reference sequence). V lost 4 bases to trimming and J lost 9 bases; unmatched junction nucleotides: 18. This CDR3 contains 16 residues. The CDR3 protein is CASSTKKQGVIRKAFF. In nucleotides, the CDR3 is TGTGCCAGCAGCACGAAAAAGCAGGGGGTGATTCGGAAAGCTTTCTTT.

The chain is built from TRBV28 and TRBJ2-1, with 14 positions matching TRBD2. V lost 4 bases to trimming and J lost 6 bases; unmatched junction nucleotides: 2. Germline CDR1 and CDR2: MDHEN and SYDVKM. This CDR3 region has 15 residues. CDR3 in amino acids: CASSWGTSGGNEQFF. DNA of the CDR3: TGTGCCAGCAGTTGGGGGACTAGCGGGGGCAATGAGCAGTTCTTC.

The gene calls are TRBV10-1 and TRBJ1-4, with no clear D. This CDR3 has 9 residues. Germline CDR1 reads WNHNN; CDR2 reads SYGVQD (reference sequence). V shed 7 bases and J shed 8 bases, with 2 bases lying between them. The CDR3 region has the DNA TGCGCCAGCACGGAAAAACTGTTTTTT. It specifies CASTEKLFF.

The DNA for the CDR3 is TGTGCCAGCAGCCAAGGGGCAGACAATGAGCAGTTCTTC. Its translation: CASSQGADNEQFF. The V call is TRBV14, the J call TRBJ2-1, with D hard to call. Germline CDR1 SGHDN, CDR2 FVKESK. There are 13 residues in the CDR3. Trimming cost V 1 base and J 5 bases, with 6 bases left between them.

The chain joins TRBV27 to TRBJ1-1; the D gene is possibly TRBD1 (5 bases). The CDR3 loop spans 14 amino acids. Germline CDR1 and CDR2: MNHEY and SMNVEV (reference sequence). V was shortened by 7 bases and J by 0 bases, with 12 bases between the two germline ends. CDR3 nucleotide sequence: TGTGCCAGCAACCGTGGGGCTGTGAACACTGAAGCTTTCTTT. This sequence encodes CASNRGAVNTEAFF.

This rearrangement joins TRBV20-1 to TRBJ1-1; D is uncertain. CDR1 and CDR2 (germline): DFQATT, SNEGSKA (reference sequence). CDR3 length equals 11 residues. Trimming cost V 3 bases and J 5 bases, with 7 bases left between them. CDR3 nucleotides: TGCAGTGCTAGGACGGGGACTGAAGCTTTCTTT. Amino acid sequence: CSARTGTEAFF.

J is TRBJ2-1 and V is TRBV7-9; 10 bases are shared with TRBD1. Trimming cost V 5 bases and J 6 bases; bases outside gene matches: 7. The CDR3 totals 15 residues. Looked up from germline, CDR1 is SEHNR and CDR2 is FQNEAQ (reference sequence). The CDR3 bases are TGTGCCAGCAGCATAGACAGGGGGCCGAGCAATGAGCAGTTCTTC. As protein: CASSIDRGPSNEQFF.

Note on this clone: Other DNA sequences in the sample encode the same CDR3. This chain connects TRBV18 to TRBJ2-5; no reliable D call. V lost 3 bases and J lost 5, with 7 bases in between. The length of the CDR3 is 12 residues. Looked up from germline, CDR1 is KGHSH and CDR2 is LQKENI. The CDR3 is CASSPPGETQYF. Written as DNA, the CDR3 is TGTGCCAGCTCACCGCCCGGGGAGACCCAGTACTTC.

The V and J genes are TRBV7-2 and TRBJ2-1, with D maybe TRBD2 (5 bases). This CDR3 has 15 amino acids. The germline V gene has CDR1 SGHTA and CDR2 FQGNSA. V was clipped by 3 bases and J by 8 bases, with 17 bases between them. CDR3 sequence (DNA): TGTGCCAGCAGCTTGTCTTGGTTTCGCGGGTATGAGCAGTTCTTC. Its protein product is CASSLSWFRGYEQFF.

The chain couples TRBV7-6 to TRBJ1-3; D remains unclear. Deletions cut 4 bases from V and 0 bases from J, with 13 bases between. Germline CDR1 and CDR2: SGHVS and FNYEAQ. The CDR3 is 16 amino acids. The CDR3 nucleotides read TGTGCCAGCAGCTCGGCCCCGCGGAACTCTGGAAACACCATATATTTT. Translation gives CASSSAPRNSGNTIYF.

This clone came up a few times. The rearrangement links TRBV7-2 to TRBJ2-7; the match to TRBD1 covers 7 bases. This CDR3 region has 13 residues. The ends lost 5 bases at V and 4 bases at J; junction bases unmatched: 5. CDR1 is SGHTA, CDR2 FQGNSA, per germline. CDR3 in DNA: TGTGCCAGCAGCACCGACAGGGCTTACGAGCAGTACGTC. It specifies CASSTDRAYEQYV.